This TCR beta chain was documented in a study of T cells in localized non-small cell lung cancer. Libraries were prepared by immunoSEQ multiplex PCR; TCRdb keeps only in-frame clonotypes and omits some of them. The sample lists around 79,000 clones, around three quarters occurring once. Study-level points and caveats: Longer overall survival was seen with higher T cell density measured in blood. A median of around 58 clones ranked among the top 100 in tumor appeared in adjacent lung. Analysis by sequencing included only one tumor region, so heterogeneity remains possible.

Trimming took off 0 bases at V and 1 base at J, with 10 bases between the two ends. The CDR3 runs 17 residues. Germline V gene data show CDR1 as SEHNR and CDR2 as FQNEAQ (reference sequence). This clone was recorded at least ten times. What it binds is not known. The chain combines TRBV7-9 with TRBJ2-6, with D perhaps assigned TRBD1 or TRBD2 (5 bases each). This TCR derives from a man aged 40-75 years with stage II squamous cell lung carcinoma. The starting material was PBMCs, obtained before any cancer treatment. CDR3 DNA: TGTGCCAGCAGCTTAGCGGCAGGGAGATCTGGGGCCAACGTCCTGACTTTC. It codes for CASSLAAGRSGANVLTF.